What follows are 20 T cell receptor beta chains derived from one specimen sequenced in a study of cytomegalovirus exposure and HLA in healthy donors. The PCR was carried out with 60 Vbeta primers and 13 Jbeta primers. Here immunoSEQ multiplex PCR was the method, and the copy in TCRdb shows in-frame clones only, minus some. The sample holds 100,000 or so clones, under 85% seen once. The sample taken for sequencing was PBMCs. These receptor sequences come from a man younger than 45 in good health and CMV-seronegative.

The genes are TRBV7-3 and TRBJ2-1; TRBD1 matches 7 bases. Germline values: CDR1 SGHTA, CDR2 FQGTGA. Losses at the gene ends were 5 bases for V and 8 bases for J; bases not matched to a gene: 15. This CDR3 comprises 16 residues. Here the CDR3 DNA reads TGTGCCAGCAGCCGAACCCCCGGGACAGAGGTCGATGAGCAGTTCTTC. Residues: CASSRTPGTEVDEQFF.

This chain links TRBV14 with TRBJ1-2; D possibly corresponds to TRBD1 (6 bases). Trimming left V 0 bases short and J 8 bases short, with 16 bases between. This CDR3 has 15 amino acids. Germline CDR1 and CDR2: SGHDN and FVKESK. CDR3 in DNA: TGTGCCAGCAGCCAAGAATGGCAGGGGTTCGGAGGCTACACCTTC. Its translation: CASSQEWQGFGGYTF.

The gene calls are TRBV4-1 and TRBJ2-7; a possible D gene is TRBD1 (6 bases). CDR1 MGHRA and CDR2 YSYEKL come from the germline V gene. This CDR3 is built from 16 residues. The ends were cut back, 3 bases at V and 0 bases at J, with 15 bases in the middle. In DNA, the CDR3 is TGCGCCAGCAGCCAGAGTACAGGGCGGTCCTCCTACGAGCAGTACTTC. Amino acids: CASSQSTGRSSYEQYF.

This clone was found a few times. The V and J genes are TRBV6-5 and TRBJ1-4, with D possibly matching TRBD1 (5 bases). V lost 2 bases and J 8 bases, leaving 18 bases between the germline ends. This CDR3 has 16 residues. The germline gives CDR1 MNHEY, CDR2 SVGAGI. The CDR3 bases are TGTGCCAGCAGTTACCTACAGGCCCCTATGCAAGAAAAACTGTTTTTT. Amino acids: CASSYLQAPMQEKLFF.

The chain combines TRBV11-1 with TRBJ1-1; perhaps TRBD1 as D (6 bases). CDR1 and CDR2 (germline): SGHAT, FQDESV (reference sequence). This CDR3 is 16 amino acids long. The ends were cut back, 8 bases at V and 5 bases at J, with 24 bases in the middle. The DNA for the CDR3 is TGTGCCAGCTCTATACCGGGGGGGCCGAGGCAAACTGAAGCTTTCTTT. It encodes CASSIPGGPRQTEAFF. Complete variable domain (other parts from reference TRBV11-1 and TRBJ1-1): EAEVAQSPRYKITEKSQAVAFWCDPISGHATLYWYRQILGQGPELLVQFQDESVVDDSQLPKDRFSAERLKGVDSTLKIQPAELGDSAMYLCASSIPGGPRQTEAFFGQGTRLTVV.

The chain links TRBV19 to TRBJ1-1, with D maybe TRBD1 (6 bases). This CDR3 has 14 amino acids. V was shortened by 5 bases and J by 4 bases, with 14 bases between the two germline ends. Germline V gives CDR1 LNHDA, CDR2 SQIVND (reference sequence). In DNA form, the CDR3 reads TGTGCCAGTAGTGCAGGGGTGCCGGGCACTGAAGCTTTCTTT. Protein product: CASSAGVPGTEAFF.

The chain couples TRBV12-5 to TRBJ1-5, with D unresolved. V was shortened by 6 bases and J by 4 bases, with 7 bases between the two germline ends. The CDR3 sequence is 12 residues long. The germline CDR1 and CDR2 sequences are LGHNT and FRNRAP. This CDR3 is CASGHGNQPQHF. The CDR3 DNA reads as TGTGCTAGTGGGCACGGGAATCAGCCCCAGCATTTT.

This clone was found once. This chain joins TRBV7-2 and TRBJ2-7; TRBD2 matches 10 bases. The germline V gene has CDR1 SGHTA and CDR2 FQGNSA. The CDR3 is 16 amino acids. J gave up 6 bases and V 3 bases, and 11 bases lay outside the gene matches. CDR3 DNA: TGTGCCAGCAGCTTTGGTCCACTAGCGGGGTTGGGCGAGCAGTACTTC. Translating it yields CASSFGPLAGLGEQYF.

The J gene is TRBJ1-5, the V gene TRBV30, with no clear D. There are 13 residues in the CDR3. CDR1 is GTSNPN, CDR2 SVGIG, per germline (reference sequence). V was cut by 5 bases and J by 2 bases, with 10 bases left in between. CDR3 sequence: CAWSVLGNQPQHF. CDR3 DNA sequence: TGTGCCTGGTCGGTTTTGGGCAATCAGCCCCAGCATTTT.

V gene TRBV4-1 combines with J gene TRBJ1-4; D gene ambiguous. The germline gives CDR1 MGHRA, CDR2 YSYEKL. The CDR3 consists of 15 residues. Trimming shortened V by 0 bases and J by 9 bases, and 14 bases separated the two germline ends. Here the CDR3 DNA reads TGCGCCAGCAGCCAAGAGGTGTCAGAACATCAAAAACTGTTTTTT. Protein product: CASSQEVSEHQKLFF.

This chain connects TRBV19 to TRBJ1-5; no firm D call. Germline loops: CDR1 LNHDA, CDR2 SQIVND (reference sequence). V was trimmed by 4 bases and J by 5 bases, leaving 9 bases between them. This CDR3 comprises 13 residues. CDR3 bases: TGTGCCAGTAGTAGCGGGAGGGATCAGCCCCAGCATTTT. As protein: CASSSGRDQPQHF.

In this sample, this clone turned up a few times. The J gene is TRBJ1-1, the V gene TRBV6-1; 8 bases are a match to TRBD1. The CDR3 is 13 amino acids. With V trimmed by 6 bases and J by 6 bases, 6 bases remained unmatched. The V gene's germline CDR1 is MNHNS and CDR2 SASEGT. The CDR3 reads CASRAGTGAEAFF. Written as DNA, the CDR3 is TGTGCCAGCAGGGCCGGGACAGGAGCTGAAGCTTTCTTT.

This chain joins TRBV4-3 and TRBJ2-1, with TRBD2 matching over 12 bases. Germline trimming cut 1 base from V and 8 bases from J; bases unmatched to any gene: 6. Germline V gene lookup returns CDR1 LGHNA and CDR2 YSLEER. The CDR3 contains 16 residues. CDR3 region: CASSQAPSGGADEQFF. As DNA, the CDR3 is TGCGCCAGCAGCCAAGCGCCTAGCGGGGGGGCGGATGAGCAGTTCTTC.

As regards this clone: One end of the junction varies from germline; a read error may be responsible. This sequence joins TRBV4-3 and TRBJ2-2; TRBD1 might be the D (6 bases). The germline gives CDR1 LGHNA, CDR2 YSLEER. The CDR3 spans 14 residues. The CDR3 DNA sequence: TGCGCCAACAGCCAAGGTTGGGGGCCCGGGGAGCTGTTTTTT. This codes for CANSQGWGPGELFF.

The chain carries TRBV7-3 and TRBJ1-1; tentatively, D is TRBD1 (5 bases). This CDR3 spans 15 amino acids. Per the germline V gene, CDR1 is SGHTA and CDR2 is FQGTGA. The ends were cut back, 2 bases at V and 3 bases at J, with 13 bases in the middle. The CDR3 nucleotides read TGTGCCAGCAGCTTATCTCCGGGGGGGTACACTGAAGCTTTCTTT. It specifies CASSLSPGGYTEAFF.

J is TRBJ2-3 and V is TRBV5-4, with a possible D match to TRBD1 (5 bases). Germline values: CDR1 SGHNT, CDR2 YYREEE (reference sequence). Trimming took off 5 bases at V and 3 bases at J, with 13 bases between the two ends. The CDR3 is 14 residues long. The CDR3 loop reads CASSVQGLTDTQYF. Here the CDR3 DNA reads TGTGCCAGCAGTGTTCAGGGATTGACAGATACGCAGTATTTT.

A single count supports this clone. J is TRBJ2-3 and V is TRBV28; D possibly corresponds to TRBD2 (6 bases). Germline lookup yields CDR1 MDHEN and CDR2 SYDVKM. The CDR3 loop spans 15 amino acids. The V and J ends lost 3 bases and 1 base respectively, with 11 bases between them. CDR3 amino acids: CASSFSGTGTDTQYF. The CDR3 DNA follows: TGTGCCAGCAGTTTCTCCGGGACTGGCACAGATACGCAGTATTTT.

This rearrangement joins TRBV7-8 to TRBJ2-7, with 9 positions matching TRBD1. Trimming at V came to 1 base and at J to 7 bases, leaving 8 bases not matched to a gene. From germline, CDR1 is SGHVS and CDR2 FQNEAQ. This CDR3 contains 15 residues. The CDR3 spells CASSLDGTGSREQYF. The CDR3 DNA reads as TGTGCCAGCAGCTTAGATGGGACAGGGTCGAGGGAGCAGTACTTC.

The chain has TRBV5-8 and TRBJ1-1; D is unresolved. The germline CDR1 and CDR2 sequences are SGHTS and YDEGEE. CDR3 size: 13 residues. Trimming left V 2 bases short and J 1 base short, with 6 bases between. The CDR3 coding sequence is TGTGCCAGCAGCTTTTCATCGAACACTGAAGCTTTCTTT. As protein: CASSFSSNTEAFF.

This chain joins TRBV4-1 and TRBJ2-7; D is perhaps TRBD1 (7 bases). V lost 3 bases and J 1 base, leaving 16 bases between the germline ends. CDR1 MGHRA and CDR2 YSYEKL come from the germline V gene. The CDR3 runs to 16 residues. The CDR3 DNA sequence: TGCGCCAGCAGCCAGGAGGGGGCTGGCCCGTCCTACGAGCAGTACTTC. Translation: CASSQEGAGPSYEQYF.